The 5 T cell receptor beta chains reported below all come from one sample, sequenced in a study of blood T cell repertoires in COVID-19. Profiled with immunoSEQ multiplex PCR; TCRdb holds only in-frame clones, not every one. Of over 250,000 clones listed, roughly nine tenths are singletons. Specimen: PBMCs or T cells enriched from blood (not recorded which). These TCRs come from an older woman who had recovered from COVID-19.

The V gene is TRBV2, the J gene TRBJ2-6; possible D gene TRBD1, 5 bases. Germline CDR1 and CDR2: SNHLY and FYNNEI. V shed 6 bases and J shed 0 bases, with 6 bases lying between them. This CDR3 contains 14 residues. This CDR3 is CASRQGSGANVLTF. In nucleotides, the CDR3 is TGTGCCAGCAGGCAGGGCTCTGGGGCCAACGTCCTGACTTTC.

The rearrangement uses TRBV5-1 and TRBJ2-3, with 8 bases matching TRBD2. The ends lost 4 bases at V and 5 bases at J; junction bases unmatched: 12. CDR3 length equals 16 residues. From germline, CDR1 is SGHRS and CDR2 YFSETQ. The CDR3 sequence is CASSDGLAGAIDTQYF. The DNA of the CDR3 is TGCGCCAGCAGCGATGGACTAGCCGGAGCTATAGATACGCAGTATTTT.

This clone was seen only a few times. V and J are TRBV11-1 and TRBJ2-7; D unresolved. Germline loops: CDR1 SGHAT, CDR2 FQDESV (reference sequence). Trimming stripped 4 bases from V and 0 bases from J, with 7 bases between. The length of the CDR3 is 13 residues. CDR3 region: CASSSPSSYEQYF. The CDR3 bases are TGTGCCAGCAGCTCCCCGAGCTCCTACGAGCAGTACTTC. Complete variable domain (other parts from reference TRBV11-1 and TRBJ2-7): EAEVAQSPRYKITEKSQAVAFWCDPISGHATLYWYRQILGQGPELLVQFQDESVVDDSQLPKDRFSAERLKGVDSTLKIQPAELGDSAMYLCASSSPSSYEQYFGPGTRLTVT.

The chain recombines TRBV30 with TRBJ1-2, with a tentative D call TRBD1 (5 bases). V lost 5 bases to trimming and J lost 6 bases, with 22 bases between them. The CDR3 is 15 residues long. Germline V gives CDR1 GTSNPN, CDR2 SVGIG (reference sequence). The CDR3 coding sequence is TGTGCCTGGCCCCCCGGGACTCCGGGGAGTCATGGCTACACCTTC. It is translated as CAWPPGTPGSHGYTF.

A remark on this clone: This sample includes further DNA sequences coding for the same CDR3. The chain recombines TRBV30 with TRBJ1-5; the match to TRBD1 covers 7 bases. Germline V gives CDR1 GTSNPN, CDR2 SVGIG (reference sequence). The CDR3 length is 13 residues. With V trimmed by 0 bases and J by 4 bases, 0 bases remained unmatched. In DNA, the CDR3 is TGTGCCTGGAGTGTACAGGGGAATCAGCCCCAGCATTTT. Protein sequence: CAWSVQGNQPQHF.